Listed below are T cell receptor beta chains from one sample, sequenced in a study of blood T cells in healthy people across ages. TCRdb called the 5' RACE reads again in MiXCR, with one record for every CDR3 protein. The sample has about 1.8 million distinct CDR3 sequences, 40% to 55% seen once. Input material: blood. These receptors were collected from a woman aged 35 to 49 in good health. Each CDR3 is given with its conserved first and last residue. A D gene is named only where the DNA matches it firmly. Not every row has a clone size; where given, it reads once, few, many or a size class.

cdr3_length d_call j_call v_call clone_size cdr3_nt cdr3_aa
15 TRBD1 TRBJ2-7 TRBV10-3 . TGTGCCATCAGTGAAGAGGGGGCGAAATCCTACGAGCAGTACTTC CAISEEGAKSYEQYF
12 . TRBJ1-5 TRBV27 . TGTGCCAGCAGTCGAACTCAGGGGCCCCAGCATTTT CASSRTQGPQHF
13 . TRBJ2-3 TRBV25-1 few TGTGCCAGCAGTGATTTTACCACAGATACGCAGTATTTT CASSDFTTDTQYF
12 . TRBJ2-7 TRBV10-3 few TGTGCCATCAGTGGGAGCTCCTACGAGCAGTACTTC CAISGSSYEQYF
15 . TRBJ1-5 TRBV7-2 . TGTGCCAGCAGCTTAGCGGGGGCAGTTAATCAGCCCCAGCATTTT CASSLAGAVNQPQHF
16 TRBD2 TRBJ2-1 TRBV7-2 many TGTGCCAGCAGCCCTTCCCCTAGCGGGACCTACAATGAGCAGTTCTTC CASSPSPSGTYNEQFF
14 . TRBJ2-2 TRBV27 . TGTGCCAGCAGTTTTTTTCCGGGTACCGGGGAGCCGTTTTTT CASSFFPGTGEPFF
17 TRBD1 TRBJ2-5 TRBV28 . TGTGCCAGCAGTGTCAAGAAGGGGACAGGGTCTGGTAGGACCCAGTACTTC CASSVKKGTGSGRTQYF
16 TRBD1 TRBJ2-1 TRBV5-1 . TGCGCCAGCAGCTTGGCTATACAGGGGGCGTACAATGAGCAGTTCTTC CASSLAIQGAYNEQFF
14 TRBD1 TRBJ1-4 TRBV4-2 once TGTGCCAGCAGCCCCGAGGGGGCTGGAGAAAAACTGTTTTTT CASSPEGAGEKLFF
14 . TRBJ1-2 TRBV29-1 . TGCAGCGGCCAAGACGGGACTGATAGGCGGGGCTACACCTTC CSGQDGTDRRGYTF
14 . TRBJ2-7 TRBV6-6 few TGTGCCAGCAGTCCCACAGGGCTGGGCTACGAGCAGTACTTC CASSPTGLGYEQYF
13 TRBD1 TRBJ2-5 TRBV6-2/TRBV6-3 . TGTGCCAGCAGGCCGGACAGGGGGGAGACCCAGTACTTC CASRPDRGETQYF
14 . TRBJ2-5 TRBV4-2 . TGTGCCAGCAGCCAAGATCAGAGGCGGGAGACCCAGTACTTC CASSQDQRRETQYF
12 . TRBJ1-2 TRBV29-1 few TGCAGCGTGAAACAGGGATCCTATGGCTACACCTTC CSVKQGSYGYTF
16 . TRBJ2-1 TRBV20-1 . TGCAGTGCTAGAGAACCCCAAAGGCGAGATTTCGAGACCCAGTTCTTC CSAREPQRRDFETQFF
14 . TRBJ2-3 TRBV6-2/TRBV6-3 . TGTGCCAGCATAAGTACAGCACGCACAGATACGCAGTATTTT CASISTARTDTQYF
16 TRBD1 TRBJ2-1 TRBV24-1 . TGTGCCACCAGTCTATCCGGGACAGGGGTTGGAAATGAGCAGTTCTTC CATSLSGTGVGNEQFF
11 . TRBJ2-7 TRBV6-2/TRBV6-3 once TGTGCCACCAAGGGCGTCCTCGAGCAGTACTTC CATKGVLEQYF
14 . TRBJ2-5 TRBV7-2 . TGTGCCAGCAGCTCAGTTCCGGGCCGAGAGACCCAGTACTTC CASSSVPGRETQYF
14 TRBD2 TRBJ2-5 TRBV12-3/TRBV12-4 . TGTGCCAGCAGTTTACTAGCGGGGGGGAAAGAGCAGTACTTC CASSLLAGGKEQYF
17 . TRBJ1-4 TRBV6-2/TRBV6-3 few TGTGCCAGCACCTACGTGTGGACACACCAAGTGGATGAAAAACTGTTTTTT CASTYVWTHQVDEKLFF
14 TRBD1 TRBJ2-7 TRBV6-2/TRBV6-3 . TGTGCCAGCAGCGTATGGACAGGGTCCTACGAGCAGTACTTC CASSVWTGSYEQYF
15 TRBD1 TRBJ2-7 TRBV12-3/TRBV12-4 . TGTGCCAGCACCTCCGGGACAGGGGGCTCCTACGAGCAGTACTTC CASTSGTGGSYEQYF
12 . TRBJ2-5 TRBV7-8 . TGTGCCAGCAGCATGGGACTTGTGACCCAGTACTTC CASSMGLVTQYF
14 TRBD1 TRBJ1-2 TRBV20-1 . TGCAGTGCTAGAGATACAGGGGGCTTGGATGGCTACACCTTC CSARDTGGLDGYTF
14 . TRBJ2-3 TRBV5-1 few TGCGCCAGCAGCTTGGAATCCCAGACAGATACGCAGTATTTT CASSLESQTDTQYF
18 TRBD1 TRBJ2-1 TRBV6-2/TRBV6-3 . TGTGCCAGCAGTTTCGACCCCCAGAGAGGGGGCCCCCACAATGAGCAGTTCTTC CASSFDPQRGGPHNEQFF
16 . TRBJ2-7 TRBV21-1 . TGTGCCAGCAGACCTAACGGGACAGGGGTCGGCTACGAGCAGTACTTC CASRPNGTGVGYEQYF
15 . TRBJ1-4 TRBV7-2 . TGTGCCAGCAGCTTAGTGCCACAGGGAGGTGAAGAACTGTTTTTT CASSLVPQGGEELFF
17 . TRBJ2-3 TRBV3-1 . TGTGCCAGCAGCCAAGAACCCTCTAGCGCCCTCGGTGATACGCAGTATTTT CASSQEPSSALGDTQYF
15 . TRBJ2-3 TRBV28 few TGTGCCAGCAGTTTATTCCGGGCCAGCACAGATACGCAGTATTTT CASSLFRASTDTQYF
14 . TRBJ2-7 TRBV29-1 . TGCAGCGTTGGGGGACGACAAGGACGGGGCGAGCAGTACTTC CSVGGRQGRGEQYF
15 TRBD2 TRBJ2-1 TRBV20-1 . TGCAGTGCCCGCGTGACGGGGGGGTCCTACAATGAGCAGTTCTTC CSARVTGGSYNEQFF
12 . TRBJ1-2 TRBV9 few TGTGCCAGCAGCGTAGGGGGAGCTGGCTACACCTTC CASSVGGAGYTF
14 TRBD1 TRBJ2-1 TRBV6-2/TRBV6-3 . TGTGCCAGCAGTGACCCGGGACAGGAGAATGAGCAGTTCTTC CASSDPGQENEQFF
15 . TRBJ2-4 TRBV20-1 . TGCAGTGCTGATCCGGGACACGGAGCCAAAAACATTCAGTACTTC CSADPGHGAKNIQYF
15 TRBD1 TRBJ1-2 TRBV4-2 few TGTGCCAGCAGCCAGTGGACAGGTGGCGGCTATGGCTACACCTTC CASSQWTGGGYGYTF
17 TRBD2 TRBJ2-1 TRBV12-3/TRBV12-4 few TGTGCCAGCAGTTTATATAGCGGGGGGACTTATTACAATGAGCAGTTCTTC CASSLYSGGTYYNEQFF